The rows below give T cell receptor beta chains drawn from one sample of a study of brain T cells in children with intractable seizures. Measured with immunoSEQ multiplex PCR; TCRdb has only the in-frame clones, and not every one. The sample carries around 9,000 clones, approximately 69% recorded once. The sample was resected brain tissue, taken at surgery. Receptors were obtained from a girl aged 2-10 years with tuberous sclerosis and intractable seizures. Each CDR3 is given with its conserved first and last residue.

CDR3 length	J gene	V gene	CDR3 protein
13	TRBJ1-1	TRBV5-5	CASSLEWDTEAFF
16	TRBJ1-4	TRBV4-2	CASSQVDRDINEKLFF
14	TRBJ2-2	TRBV24-1	CATSEGSDPGELFF
14	TRBJ1-6	TRBV2	CASSPGQGNSPLHF
12	TRBJ1-2	TRBV29-1	CSVDEGRYGYTF
15	TRBJ2-3	TRBV6-4	CASSESGGASDTQYF
14	TRBJ2-7	TRBV28	CASSLIRLGYEQYF
13	TRBJ1-2	TRBV6-5	CASSQGRNYGYTF
14	TRBJ1-5	TRBV6-5	CASSPLSSNQPQHF
17	TRBJ2-1	TRBV3-1/TRBV3-2	CASSHGMWGQHYNEQFF
15	TRBJ2-3	TRBV24-1	CATSDFNRDTDTQYF
17	TRBJ2-2	TRBV30	CAWSGVFFGGRTGELFF
14	TRBJ2-5	TRBV5-1	CASRTGGAGETQYF
16	TRBJ1-5	TRBV27	CASSRTTQGSRQPQHF